The 29 T cell receptor beta chains in this list originate from one sample, sequenced in a study of tumor and adjacent non-tumor tissue in lung cancer. TCRbeta libraries were built with three rounds of nested PCR, modified from ARM-PCR. TCRdb re-derived calls from the multiplex PCR reads in MiXCR, one entry per CDR3 protein. In the table there are some 120,000 distinct CDR3 sequences, about 66% of which are singletons. The template was RNA from unsorted bulk tissue. Sequencing was performed on lung tumor tissue. The receptor source for this set is a man aged 30-40 years with non-small cell lung cancer.

Points on this clonotype: One junction end disagrees with the germline gene, perhaps due to a read error. The chain links TRBV20-1 to TRBJ1-1; 7 nucleotides match TRBD1. This CDR3 has 14 residues. CDR1 is DFQATT, CDR2 SNEGSKA, per germline (reference sequence). CDR3 sequence: CGARDRTGNTEAFF. DNA for the CDR3: TGCGGTGCCAGAGATCGGACAGGCAATACTGAAGCTTTCTTT.

This clonotype was picked up one time. The chain combines TRBV6-2 or TRBV6-3 with TRBJ1-5, with a tentative D call TRBD1 (5 bases). The length of the CDR3 is 16 residues. CDR1 and CDR2 (germline): MNHEY, SVGEGT. With 7 bases removed from V and 16 bases from J, the gap between germline ends came to 32 bases. The CDR3 DNA is TGTGCCAGCACTTCCCGGGGGGAAGATAGCAATCAGCCCCGACATTTT. It translates to CASTSRGEDSNQPRHF.

On this clonotype itself: This CDR3 is missing its conserved last phenylalanine or tryptophan, likely due to a read error. The chain carries TRBV7-9 and TRBJ2-7; D may match TRBD1 or TRBD2 (5 bases each). The germline V and J ends were trimmed by 5 bases and 0 bases, with 11 bases remaining between them. This CDR3 region has 14 residues. Germline lookup yields CDR1 SEHNR and CDR2 FQNEAQ (reference sequence). The CDR3 spells CASSGRDHSYEQYL. CDR3 DNA sequence: TGTGCCAGCAGCGGACGGGACCACTCCTACGAGCAGTACCTC.

Regarding this clonotype: The CDR3 end shows no conserved phenylalanine or tryptophan, and so a read error is likely. The rearrangement uses TRBV20-1 and TRBJ2-7; 7 bases are a match to TRBD1. The CDR3 has 14 amino acids. The ends lost 5 bases at V and 7 bases at J; junction bases unmatched: 14. The germline V gene encodes CDR1 DFQATT and CDR2 SNEGSKA (reference sequence). Here the CDR3 DNA reads TGCAGTGCTGCGAACTGGGTAGGGGGCGATGAGCAGTACTCC. This sequence encodes CSAANWVGGDEQYS.

The genes are TRBV12-3 or TRBV12-4 and TRBJ2-3; 12 bases align to TRBD1. The end of the DNA aligns better with TRBJ1-5, so the J call may be wrong. CDR3 length equals 17 residues. The CDR3 protein is CASNTGTGGAGTDTQHF. The DNA of the CDR3 is TGTGCCAGCAACACCGGGACAGGGGGCGCCGGCACAGATACGCAGCATTTT.

Notes on this clonotype: The junction departs from germline at one end; a sequencing error may be responsible. This chain uses TRBV5-8 with TRBJ2-6; TRBD1 agrees at 8 bases. CDR1 is SGHTS and CDR2 is YDEGEE in the germline V gene. This CDR3 contains 15 residues. The CDR3 coding sequence is TGTGCCAGCACCGACAGGGGCACTGGGACCAACGTCCTGACTTTC. Translating it yields CASTDRGTGTNVLTF. The variable domain in full, with the rest retrieved from reference TRBV5-8 and TRBJ2-6, is EAGVTQSPTHLIKTRGQQATLRCSPISGHTSVYWYQQALGLGLQFLLWYDEGEERNRGNFPPRFSGRQFPNYSSELNVNALELEDSALYLCASTDRGTGTNVLTFGAGSRLTVL.

A word on this clonotype: As the CDR3 is not closed by the conserved phenylalanine or tryptophan, this likely results from a read error. The gene calls are TRBV24-1 and TRBJ2-3, with 9 nucleotides matching TRBD2. Germline CDR1 KGHDR, CDR2 SFDVKD. There are 15 residues in the CDR3. DNA of the CDR3: TGTGCCACCAGTTGGGGACTAGCACCCACATATACGCAGTATTCT. Translating it yields CATSWGLAPTYTQYS.

The chain carries TRBV6-1 and TRBJ2-7; D may correspond to TRBD1 or TRBD2 (6 bases each). CDR1 is MNHNS and CDR2 is SASEGT in the germline V gene. V shed 8 bases and J shed 5 bases, with 19 bases lying between them. This CDR3 spans 14 amino acids. The CDR3 coding sequence is TGTGCCAGCGGGAAGGGGGGACGGGGCCACGAGCAGTACTTC. It specifies CASGKGGRGHEQYF.

This clonotype was recorded at least ten times. This rearrangement joins TRBV12-3 or TRBV12-4 to TRBJ2-2, with no clear D. The ends were cut back, 3 bases at V and 4 bases at J, with 3 bases in the middle. This CDR3 has 12 residues. The CDR3 coding sequence is TGTGCCAGCAGTTTGGCCACCGGGGAGCTGTTTTTT. This gives the protein CASSLATGELFF.

This chain uses TRBV11-2 with TRBJ2-5; 12 bases are a match to TRBD2. V shed 5 bases and J 4 bases; nucleotides not matched to a gene: 8. Looked up from germline, CDR1 is SGHAT and CDR2 is FQNNGV. CDR3 length equals 16 residues. The CDR3 loop is CASSKELAGGSETQYF. CDR3 coding DNA: TGTGCCAGCAGCAAAGAACTAGCGGGAGGTTCAGAGACCCAGTACTTC.

With regard to this clonotype: Compared with germline, one end of the junction differs, possibly owing to a read error. This chain links TRBV6-1 with TRBJ2-3; 7 bases match TRBD2. In germline, CDR1 is MNHNS, CDR2 SASEGT. This CDR3 has 17 residues. The CDR3 DNA reads as TGTGCCAGCCGATGGGGGGGGTCCCGACCAGAATCGGATGCGCAGTATTTC. Translating gives CASRWGGSRPESDAQYF.

The chain is built from TRBV11-2 and TRBJ1-2; D is unclear. CDR3 length: 13 amino acids. Trimming left V 1 base short and J 9 bases short, with 12 bases between. The germline V gene has CDR1 SGHAT and CDR2 FQNNGV. The DNA for the CDR3 is TGTGCCAGCAGCTTAGGTAGGAGGGAAAGCTACACCTTC. Its protein is CASSLGRRESYTF.

V is TRBV5-4 and J is TRBJ1-2, with D possibly being TRBD1 (5 bases). The V gene's germline CDR1 is SGHNT and CDR2 YYREEE (reference sequence). The V and J ends lost 2 bases and 2 bases respectively, with 13 bases between them. The CDR3 runs to 15 residues. The CDR3 DNA reads TGTGCCAGCAGCTTCCGGGACGGGCCAAACTATGGCTACACCTTC. Translated, it gives CASSFRDGPNYGYTF.

The J gene is TRBJ2-1, the V gene TRBV11-2; the match to TRBD2 covers 8 bases. This CDR3 has 16 residues. V was clipped by 0 bases and J by 12 bases; unmatched bases: 13. In germline, CDR1 is SGHAT, CDR2 FQNNGV. In DNA, the CDR3 is TGTGCCAGCAGCTTAGATTGGACGGGGGGGGTCCATGGGCAGTTCTTC. Translation gives CASSLDWTGGVHGQFF.

As for this clonotype: Given a much more abundant clone one base away, this may be a read error. The conserved phenylalanine or tryptophan is not found at the CDR3 terminus, so this likely reflects a read error. The chain is built from TRBV11-2 and TRBJ2-5; 7 bases match TRBD2. Germline trimming cut 5 bases from V and 5 bases from J; bases unmatched to any gene: 11. CDR1 is SGHAT and CDR2 is FQNNGV in the germline V gene. The CDR3 sequence is 15 residues long. CDR3: CASSELTSELETQYS. CDR3 sequence (DNA): TGTGCCAGCAGCGAGTTAACTAGCGAACTGGAGACCCAGTACTCC.

Of note for this clonotype: A much larger clone is a single base away; this may be a read error. The chain combines TRBV6-6 with TRBJ2-5; 9 positions agree with TRBD1. The CDR3 loop spans 15 amino acids. Germline V gives CDR1 MNHNY, CDR2 SVGAGI (reference sequence). CDR3 bases: TGTGTCAGCAGTTTGGGACAGGGAAACCAAGAGACCCAGTACTTC. This sequence encodes CVSSLGQGNQETQYF.

This clonotype was seen more than once but under ten times. A much larger clone is a single base away; this may be a read error. V gene TRBV12-3 or TRBV12-4 combines with J gene TRBJ1-2; D gene uncertain. The V end was cut by 9 bases, the J end by 6 bases, with 20 bases between. This CDR3 is built from 14 residues. The CDR3 coding sequence is TGTGCCAGGAGAGATATAAGTGGCTGGAATGGCTACACCTTC. As protein: CARRDISGWNGYTF.

V and J are TRBV29-1 and TRBJ2-5, with D possibly TRBD2 on 6 matching bases. CDR3 size: 14 residues. Germline V lookup: CDR1 SQVTM, CDR2 ANQGSEA. CDR3 in amino acids: CNVQDGGAGETQYF. CDR3 coding DNA: TGCAATGTCCAAGACGGCGGGGCCGGGGAGACCCAGTACTTC.

On this clonotype: One end of the junction is discordant with germline, which a read error may explain. The J gene is TRBJ1-4, the V gene TRBV5-4; D is perhaps TRBD1 (5 bases). The CDR3 runs to 15 residues. Per the germline V gene, CDR1 is SGHNT and CDR2 is YYREEE (reference sequence). For the CDR3, the DNA is TGTGCCGGCAGCATTGGAGGCCAGGGTGGGGAAAAATTGTTTTTT. Amino acid sequence: CAGSIGGQGGEKLFF.

Comment on this clonotype: Being one base from a much bigger clone, this may be a read error. The CDR3, as DNA: TGCAGTGCGCCCGCCCCTTGGATGGATACGCAGTATTTT. Its protein product is CSAPAPWMDTQYF. The rearrangement uses TRBV20-1 and TRBJ2-3; D gene uncertain. Trimming cost V 6 bases and J 6 bases, with 16 bases left between them. This CDR3 spans 13 amino acids. CDR1 DFQATT and CDR2 SNEGSKA come from the germline V gene (reference sequence).

A remark on this clonotype: In this CDR3 the conserved last residue, phenylalanine or tryptophan, is missing, so a read error is likely. The chain has TRBV20-1 and TRBJ1-5; the D gene is possibly TRBD1 (5 bases). The CDR3 covers 13 residues. CDR1 and CDR2 from the germline V gene are DFQATT and SNEGSKA (reference sequence). This chain's CDR3 is CSASWQGDQAQHS. Written as DNA, the CDR3 is TGCAGTGCTAGTTGGCAGGGTGATCAGGCCCAGCATTCT.

The chain uses TRBV30 and TRBJ2-7, with D uncertain. The CDR3 consists of 12 residues. Trimming removed 6 bases from V and 5 bases from J, with 14 bases in between. The germline V gene has CDR1 GTSNPN and CDR2 SVGIG (reference sequence). CDR3 region: CACSLWIHEQYF. The CDR3 nucleotides are TGTGCCTGTTCGCTCTGGATCCACGAGCAGTACTTC.

Points on this clonotype: At one of its ends the junction is not consistent with the germline gene, which may arise from a read error. V usage is TRBV11-2 and J usage is TRBJ2-5; perhaps TRBD2 as D (8 bases). The germline V gene encodes CDR1 SGHAT and CDR2 FQNNGV. This CDR3 comprises 14 residues. Here the CDR3 reads CDSSSGGGYETQYF. For the CDR3, the DNA is TGTGACAGCAGCTCGGGAGGGGGCTATGAGACTCAGTACTTC. Filled out from reference TRBV11-2 and TRBJ2-5, the complete variable domain reads EAGVAQSPRYKIIEKRQSVAFWCNPISGHATLYWYQQILGQGPKLLIQFQNNGVVDDSQLPKDRFSAERLKGVDSTLKIQPAKLEDSAVYLCDSSSGGGYETQYFGPGTRLLVL.

The rearrangement joins TRBV5-1 to TRBJ2-1, with D tentatively TRBD2 (6 bases). V lost 1 base to trimming and J lost 9 bases, with 17 bases between them. The CDR3 extends over 15 amino acids. Germline CDR1 SGHRS, CDR2 YFSETQ. CDR3 protein: CASSLLPAGAGEQFF. The CDR3 DNA reads as TGCGCCAGCAGCTTGTTGCCAGCAGGAGCGGGTGAGCAGTTCTTC.

This chain connects TRBV5-4 to TRBJ2-5, with D tentatively TRBD1 (5 bases). CDR1 and CDR2 (germline): SGHNT, YYREEE (reference sequence). Trimming stripped 4 bases from V and 4 bases from J, with 8 bases between. The CDR3 covers 12 residues. CDR3 coding DNA: TGTGCCAGCAGCGGTGACAGAGAGACCCAGTACTTC. Amino acid sequence: CASSGDRETQYF.

A note on this clonotype: This could be a read error, since a much larger clone is one nucleotide away. The V gene is TRBV10-2, the J gene TRBJ2-7; no firm D call. Germline CDR1 WSHSY, CDR2 SAAADI. This CDR3 region has 13 residues. CDR3 DNA: TGCGTCAGCAGTGTAAGTAAAGCCTACGAGCAGTACTTC. Translated: CVSSVSKAYEQYF.

On this clonotype: The missing conserved phenylalanine or tryptophan at the end of this CDR3 makes a read error likely. This chain connects TRBV29-1 to TRBJ2-3, with 7 positions matching TRBD2. The length of the CDR3 is 15 residues. The germline V gene encodes CDR1 SQVTM and CDR2 ANQGSEA. CDR3 loop: CSVETPSGGTDTQYS. CDR3 nucleotides: TGCAGTGTTGAAACACCCAGCGGGGGCACAGATACGCAGTATTCT.

For this clonotype: The junction departs from germline at one end; a sequencing error may be responsible. The chain uses TRBV4-2 and TRBJ2-7; D gene ambiguous. There are 12 residues in the CDR3. In germline, CDR1 is LGHNA, CDR2 YNFKEQ. CDR3 sequence: CATSQDGYEQYF. The CDR3 nucleotides read TGTGCCACCAGCCAAGACGGGTACGAGCAGTACTTC.

This clonotype was seen a single time. The junction shows a germline mismatch at one end, possibly a read error. The V call is TRBV5-1, the J call TRBJ2-1, with D perhaps TRBD1 or TRBD2 (6 bases each). Looked up from germline, CDR1 is SGHRS and CDR2 is YFSETQ. The CDR3 consists of 16 residues. The CDR3 DNA reads as TGCGGCAGCAGCTTGACTGTAACAGGGACTCACAATGAGCAGTTCTTC. Its translation: CGSSLTVTGTHNEQFF.